This is a list of T cell receptor beta chains from one sample in a study of Ad26.COV2.S vaccination and SARS-CoV-2 variants. Some clones are missing from TCRdb's copy, which holds only in-frame ones; the method was immunoSEQ multiplex PCR. The sample holds 300,000 to 400,000 clones; 86% are singletons and the top ten take about 10%. Specimen: peripheral blood, collected in a trial of Ad26.COV2.S vaccine versus placebo. These receptors originate from a person aged 18-60 years who received the Ad26.COV2.S COVID-19 vaccine or a placebo. The CDR3 runs from the conserved cysteine through the conserved F or W. A D gene is named only where the DNA matches it firmly. Size values are once, few and many counts, or a class for expanded clones, and some rows have none.

CDR3 DNA | CDR3 protein | J gene | D gene | V gene | clone size
TGTGCCAGCCTCCCCAGCGGGAGAGTACCCGGGGAGCTGTTTTTT | CASLPSGRVPGELFF | TRBJ2-2 | TRBD2 | TRBV27 | -
TGTGCCAGCATTGCGGGAGGGGACCATGGCTACACCTTC | CASIAGGDHGYTF | TRBJ1-2 | - | TRBV28 | once
TGTGCCAGCAGTCCCCGGTCGGGGTCGGGGGAGCAGTACTTC | CASSPRSGSGEQYF | TRBJ2-7 | - | TRBV6-6 | -
TGCGCCAGCAGCCACCCTACAGTGAACACTGAAGCTTTCTTT | CASSHPTVNTEAFF | TRBJ1-1 | - | TRBV5-1 | -
TGTGCCAGCAGCTCGGGCAATCAGCCCCAGCATTTT | CASSSGNQPQHF | TRBJ1-5 | - | TRBV27 | -
TGTGCCAGTGACGGGGTTGGTAATCAGCCCCAGCATTTT | CASDGVGNQPQHF | TRBJ1-5 | - | TRBV6-5 | -
TGTGCCATCAAGGACAGGGCGGAATTGAACACTGAAGCTTTCTTT | CAIKDRAELNTEAFF | TRBJ1-1 | TRBD1 | TRBV10-3 | -
TGTGCCAGCAGATTACAGGGGGCGGAGGAAAAACTGTTTTTT | CASRLQGAEEKLFF | TRBJ1-4 | TRBD1 | TRBV28 | -
TGTGCCAGCAGTGAGAGACTAAGCACAGATACGCAGTATTTT | CASSERLSTDTQYF | TRBJ2-3 | - | TRBV2 | -
TGCGCCAGCAGCCAAGCCGGGGACCCGAATGAAAAACTGTTTTTT | CASSQAGDPNEKLFF | TRBJ1-4 | - | TRBV4-3 | -
TGTGCCAGCAGCCCCTCGACAGGGAATCAGCCCCAGCATTTT | CASSPSTGNQPQHF | TRBJ1-5 | TRBD1 | TRBV7-9 | -
TGTGCCAGCAGCCATGCCCGGGGGTGGGAGACCCAGTACTTC | CASSHARGWETQYF | TRBJ2-5 | - | TRBV7-2 | -
TGTGCCAGCAGTTCAATTAGCGGGGGGTACAATGAGCAGTTCTTC | CASSSISGGYNEQFF | TRBJ2-1 | TRBD2 | TRBV28 | -
TGCAGTGCTAGTTTCAGGGCTAGCAATCAGCCCCAGCATTTT | CSASFRASNQPQHF | TRBJ1-5 | - | TRBV20-1 | -
TGTGCCAGCAGCTTAGGTTTAAGGACCCCAATCGGCGAGCAGTACTTC | CASSLGLRTPIGEQYF | TRBJ2-7 | - | TRBV11-2 | -
TGTGCCAGCGGCTCCCCGGGGCCCGTAGGTGGCTACACCTTC | CASGSPGPVGGYTF | TRBJ1-2 | - | TRBV28 | -
TGTGCCAGCAGCTTACAGGGGGCGAGCTATGGCTACACCTTC | CASSLQGASYGYTF | TRBJ1-2 | TRBD1 | TRBV5-4 | -
TGTGCCAGCGAGCTTGTGTACAGCCCAAAGGAGACCCAGTACTTC | CASELVYSPKETQYF | TRBJ2-5 | - | TRBV7-2 | -
TGTGCCATCAGTGCGGAGGGGAGTAATTCACCCCTCCACTTT | CAISAEGSNSPLHF | TRBJ1-6 | - | TRBV10-3 | -
TGCGCCAGCAGCCAATCACTAGCACGCGAGCAGTACTTC | CASSQSLAREQYF | TRBJ2-7 | - | TRBV4-3 | -
TGTGCCAGCAGCTACCTAGCGGCAGCTCAAGAGACCCAGTACTTC | CASSYLAAAQETQYF | TRBJ2-5 | TRBD2 | TRBV11-1 | -
TGTGCCAGCAGCTTAGCGCGGGGGGGGATGAACACTGAAGCTTTCTTT | CASSLARGGMNTEAFF | TRBJ1-1 | - | TRBV7-6 | -
TGTGCCAGCAGACCACCTCGGACTAGCGGGACCACCGGGGAGCTGTTTTTT | CASRPPRTSGTTGELFF | TRBJ2-2 | TRBD2 | TRBV11-2 | -
TGTGCCAGCAGTTTAGGACAGGGTCGTTTCCATCGGCGGGGGCGCTTTGAGCCAGATACGCAGTATTTT | CASSLGQGRFHRRGRFEPDTQYF | TRBJ2-3 | - | TRBV28 | -
TGTGCCAGTAGTATAGGACTAGCGGGAGGCTACCGGGCCAATGAGCAGTTCTTC | CASSIGLAGGYRANEQFF | TRBJ2-1 | TRBD2 | TRBV19 | once
TGTGCCACTAAGGACAGCTCTGGGGCCAACGTCCTGACTTTC | CATKDSSGANVLTF | TRBJ2-6 | - | TRBV19 | -
TGTGCCAGCGGGATACTAGCGCGATTAGGCAATGAGCAGTTCTTC | CASGILARLGNEQFF | TRBJ2-1 | TRBD2 | TRBV27 | -
TGTGCCAGCAGCACCGGCGACACTCTCGAAAAACTGTTTTTT | CASSTGDTLEKLFF | TRBJ1-4 | - | TRBV28 | -
TGTGCCAGCAGCACTACAGTATTTGGTGAAAAACTGTTTTTT | CASSTTVFGEKLFF | TRBJ1-4 | - | TRBV7-8 | -
TGTGCCAGCACGGGCAGCCAAGAGACCCAGTACTTC | CASTGSQETQYF | TRBJ2-5 | - | TRBV28 | -
TGTGCCAGCGGGTGGGCCGATACGCAGTATTTT | CASGWADTQYF | TRBJ2-3 | - | TRBV27 | -
TGTGCCAGCAGTTTCACCCCCAGGGAGACCCAGTACTTC | CASSFTPRETQYF | TRBJ2-5 | - | TRBV12-3/TRBV12-4 | -
TGTGCCAGTAGAGGGCGTATCGGGTCGGGGACCCAGTACTTC | CASRGRIGSGTQYF | TRBJ2-5 | - | TRBV19 | -
TGTGCCAGCAGCCCTCGCGTAGGGGGATACAATGAGCAGTTCTTC | CASSPRVGGYNEQFF | TRBJ2-1 | - | TRBV9 | -
TGTGCCAGCAGTCGCGAGTTTCGAACAGGCAACTATGGCTACACCTTC | CASSREFRTGNYGYTF | TRBJ1-2 | - | TRBV28 | -
TGTGCCAGCAGCCCCCAAGGGGGGTTCAACACTGAAGCTTTCTTT | CASSPQGGFNTEAFF | TRBJ1-1 | - | TRBV7-9 | -
TGTGCCAGCAGCGTGGGGGGGTCGAATTCACCCCTCCACTTT | CASSVGGSNSPLHF | TRBJ1-6 | - | TRBV28 | -
TGTGCCAGCTCACTGGGACAAATCCAAGAGACCCAGTACTTC | CASSLGQIQETQYF | TRBJ2-5 | - | TRBV18 | -
TGTGCCAGCAGCCAACTTTACGAGCAGTACTTC | CASSQLYEQYF | TRBJ2-7 | - | TRBV3-1/TRBV3-2 | -
TGCGCCAGCAGCCAAACTAGCGGAGGAGCCAAAAACATTCAGTACTTC | CASSQTSGGAKNIQYF | TRBJ2-4 | TRBD2 | TRBV4-3 | -
TGTGCCGCTCGTCGTACTACTAGCGGGGGGGAAAGCACAGATACGCAGTATTTT | CAARRTTSGGESTDTQYF | TRBJ2-3 | TRBD2 | TRBV10-3 | once
TGTGCCAGCAGGGAACAGGGTGAACTGTTTTTT | CASREQGELFF | TRBJ1-4 | - | TRBV12-3/TRBV12-4 | -
TGCGCCAGCAGCTTGGCTAATCCTTCCTACGAGCAGTACTTC | CASSLANPSYEQYF | TRBJ2-7 | - | TRBV5-1 | -
TGTGCCAGCAGTCCCGACCTAAGGACAGGGCGGGAGACCCAGTACTTC | CASSPDLRTGRETQYF | TRBJ2-5 | TRBD1 | TRBV6-6 | -
TGTGCCAGCAGCCCTCTCTACGGAAACACCATATATTTT | CASSPLYGNTIYF | TRBJ1-3 | - | TRBV9 | -
TGCGCCAGCACCCTCAGTAGCACTTCCGAAAAACTGTTTTTT | CASTLSSTSEKLFF | TRBJ1-4 | - | TRBV5-1 | -
TGTGCCAGCAGAGTGGGACAGGGGTTCGGAGAGACCCAGTACTTC | CASRVGQGFGETQYF | TRBJ2-5 | TRBD1 | TRBV5-5 | -
TGTGCCAGTTACCCGCCAGCGGGCACCGGGGAGCTGTTTTTT | CASYPPAGTGELFF | TRBJ2-2 | - | TRBV28 | -
TGTGCCAGCAGCTTAGCGCTAGCTTACAATGAGCAGTTCTTC | CASSLALAYNEQFF | TRBJ2-1 | - | TRBV7-2 | few
TGTGCCAGCAGTTACTCTGGGGAGAGCTATGGCTACACCTTC | CASSYSGESYGYTF | TRBJ1-2 | - | TRBV6-5 | -
TGTGCCAGCAGCGTAGGGTCCCTCGGTCGGTCAGATACGCAGTATTTT | CASSVGSLGRSDTQYF | TRBJ2-3 | - | TRBV9 | -
TGTGCCAGCAGCTTGATGGGAGGGACAGGGCTGAACTATGGCTACACCTTC | CASSLMGGTGLNYGYTF | TRBJ1-2 | TRBD1 | TRBV5-5 | -
TGTGCCTGGAGTGTACCGGTCTATGGCTACACCTTC | CAWSVPVYGYTF | TRBJ1-2 | - | TRBV30 | -
TGTGCCAGCAGTAGAACGGCGTCACCCCTCCACTTT | CASSRTASPLHF | TRBJ1-6 | - | TRBV7-9 | -
TGTGCCAGCTCGTACCGGGGAGCGGCCCCTCACACAGATACGCAGTATTTT | CASSYRGAAPHTDTQYF | TRBJ2-3 | - | TRBV7-8 | -
TGTGCCAGCTCACCGGAGGGCAATCAGCCCCAGCATTTT | CASSPEGNQPQHF | TRBJ1-5 | - | TRBV18 | -
TGTGCCAGCAAATTCGGTCCAGGGGAATTTAATTCACCCCTCCACTTT | CASKFGPGEFNSPLHF | TRBJ1-6 | - | TRBV27 | -
TGCAGCGCTTTAGCGGAAGCTAGCACAGATACGCAGTATTTT | CSALAEASTDTQYF | TRBJ2-3 | - | TRBV29-1 | -
TGTGCCACAACGGGACAGGGGGAAAAGTCCTACGAGCAGTACTTC | CATTGQGEKSYEQYF | TRBJ2-7 | TRBD1 | TRBV19 | -